Presented here are 29 T cell receptor beta chains from one specimen sequenced in a study of T cells in narcolepsy. TCRdb's table, derived via immunoSEQ multiplex PCR, lists solely in-frame clones and lacks some. The sample holds 30,000 to 35,000 clones; 75% to 90% are singletons and the top ten take 2.5%. Specimen: CD45RA- memory CD4+ T cells from PBMCs. The receptor source for this set is a human donor with narcolepsy.

In this sample, this clone turned up a few times. The chain employs TRBV2 and TRBJ1-4; D is ambiguous. CDR1 is SNHLY and CDR2 is FYNNEI in the germline V gene. The germline V and J ends were trimmed by 2 bases and 4 bases, with 8 bases remaining between them. CDR3 length: 14 amino acids. The CDR3 here is CASSEKRLNEKLFF. In DNA form, the CDR3 reads TGTGCCAGCAGTGAAAAACGGCTTAATGAAAAACTGTTTTTT. The full variable domain, rest sourced from reference TRBV2 and TRBJ1-4, is EPEVTQTPSHQVTQMGQEVILRCVPISNHLYFYWYRQILGQKVEFLVSFYNNEISEKSEIFDDQFSVERPDGSNFTLKIRSTKLEDSAMYFCASSEKRLNEKLFFGSGTQLSVL.

In regard to this clone: Other DNA sequences in this specimen translate into the identical CDR3. The rearrangement joins TRBV7-9 to TRBJ1-5; D gene unclear. The CDR3 covers 13 residues. The ends were cut back, 3 bases at V and 3 bases at J, with 6 bases in the middle. Germline V lookup: CDR1 SEHNR, CDR2 FQNEAQ (reference sequence). DNA for the CDR3: TGTGCCAGCAGCTTTGACCCCAATCAGCCCCAGCATTTT. Residues: CASSFDPNQPQHF.

Points on this clone: This same CDR3 is encoded by further DNA sequences in the sample. The chain couples TRBV20-1 to TRBJ1-1, with D hard to call. CDR1 DFQATT and CDR2 SNEGSKA come from the germline V gene (reference sequence). This CDR3 spans 11 amino acids. Trimming took off 3 bases at V and 2 bases at J, with 4 bases between the two ends. CDR3 in DNA: TGCAGTGCTAGCTTAAACACTGAAGCTTTCTTT. Its translation: CSASLNTEAFF.

This clone occurred a few times. V gene TRBV6-1 combines with J gene TRBJ1-5; D perhaps matches TRBD1 (5 bases). The CDR3 totals 14 residues. The germline gives CDR1 MNHNS, CDR2 SASEGT. V was clipped by 7 bases and J by 0 bases, with 10 bases between them. In nucleotides, the CDR3 is TGTGCCAGCAACGGGGGTTATAGCAATCAGCCCCAGCATTTT. Its translation is CASNGGYSNQPQHF.

The genes are TRBV5-1 and TRBJ2-1; D ambiguous. The V end lost 0 bases, the J end lost 2 bases, and 9 bases lay between the germline ends. Germline assignment: CDR1 SGHRS and CDR2 YFSETQ. The CDR3 is 15 residues long. CDR3 in amino acids: CASSLEAKPYNEQFF. The CDR3 DNA sequence: TGCGCCAGCAGCTTGGAAGCAAAACCCTACAATGAGCAGTTCTTC.

The V gene is TRBV7-6, the J gene TRBJ2-5; D is uncertain. Per germline, CDR1 SGHVS and CDR2 FNYEAQ. Trimming removed 1 base at V and 1 base at J, with 10 bases between. This CDR3 region has 15 residues. The DNA for the CDR3 is TGTGCCAGCAGCTTAGATGTAGGAGTCCAAGAGACCCAGTACTTC. Translating it yields CASSLDVGVQETQYF.

This chain uses TRBV6-1 with TRBJ2-1; 11 bases map to TRBD2. CDR3 length: 14 amino acids. The trim removed 5 bases at V and 6 bases at J, leaving 3 bases unmatched. Germline lookup yields CDR1 MNHNS and CDR2 SASEGT. CDR3 DNA sequence: TGTGCCAGCAGTCTAGCGGGAGGTGGCAATGAGCAGTTCTTC. Its protein is CASSLAGGGNEQFF.

The table lists this clone with a few counts. The chain uses TRBV5-4 and TRBJ2-6; D is unresolved. Per the germline V gene, CDR1 is SGHNT and CDR2 is YYREEE (reference sequence). The CDR3 loop spans 14 amino acids. Deletions cut 4 bases from V and 3 bases from J, with 8 bases between. In nucleotides, the CDR3 is TGTGCCAGCAGCCCCTTCGGTGGGGCCAACGTCCTGACTTTC. This sequence encodes CASSPFGGANVLTF.

Points on this clone: Other DNA sequences in this sample translate to the same CDR3. The J gene is TRBJ1-1, the V gene TRBV2; D is possibly TRBD1 (5 bases). The germline gives CDR1 SNHLY, CDR2 FYNNEI. Between the trimmed V and J ends, which lost 1 base and 1 base, there was a span of 16 bases. The CDR3 runs to 17 residues. The CDR3 region has the DNA TGTGCCAGCAGTGAAGGGGGGGGTTGGGGCCGGAACACTGAAGCTTTCTTT. Its translation is CASSEGGGWGRNTEAFF.

The V call is TRBV9, the J call TRBJ1-2, with 9 positions matching TRBD1. V lost 3 bases to trimming and J lost 7 bases; unmatched junction nucleotides: 16. Germline V gives CDR1 SGDLS, CDR2 YYNGEE. The CDR3 totals 17 residues. The CDR3 bases are TGTGCCAGCAGCGATGACCCATATTTGGACAGGGGAGGTGGCTACACCTTC. Amino acids: CASSDDPYLDRGGGYTF.

The chain combines TRBV4-2 with TRBJ1-5; maybe TRBD1 (5 bases). CDR1 is LGHNA, CDR2 YNFKEQ, per germline. This CDR3 has 13 residues. V lost 4 bases and J lost 4, with 8 bases in between. CDR3 nucleotides: TGTGCCAGCAGCCGCGGGGGGAATCAGCCCCAGCATTTT. Translation: CASSRGGNQPQHF.

The chain joins TRBV6-6 to TRBJ1-1, with 10 nucleotides matching TRBD1. The germline V gene encodes CDR1 MNHNY and CDR2 SVGAGI (reference sequence). CDR3 length: 15 amino acids. After removal of 7 bases from V and 6 bases from J, the junction contained 11 bases not matched to a gene. CDR3 protein: CASTAPGQGSPEAFF. The CDR3 bases are TGTGCCAGCACCGCTCCGGGACAGGGGAGCCCTGAAGCTTTCTTT.

The rearrangement uses TRBV5-1 and TRBJ1-5; D uncertain. Germline CDR1 SGHRS, CDR2 YFSETQ. Trimming cost V 5 bases and J 5 bases, with 11 bases left between them. This CDR3 comprises 13 residues. The CDR3 bases are TGCGCCAGCAGATCTGCCGAGGATCAGCCCCAGCATTTT. The encoded protein is CASRSAEDQPQHF.

The chain uses TRBV6-5 and TRBJ1-2, with 7 positions matching TRBD1. The trim removed 8 bases at V and 2 bases at J, leaving 8 bases unmatched. Looked up from germline, CDR1 is MNHEY and CDR2 is SVGAGI. This CDR3 spans 14 amino acids. CDR3 sequence: CASHERDRNYGYTF. CDR3 DNA: TGTGCCAGCCACGAACGGGACAGAAACTATGGCTACACCTTC.

The chain is built from TRBV11-2 and TRBJ1-1, with D possibly TRBD1 on 5 matching bases. Trimming stripped 4 bases from V and 0 bases from J, with 18 bases between. CDR1 is SGHAT and CDR2 is FQNNGV in the germline V gene. The CDR3 runs 17 residues. The CDR3 loop is CASSSRYGFRVNTEAFF. CDR3 nucleotide sequence: TGTGCCAGCAGCTCTAGGTACGGGTTCAGGGTGAACACTGAAGCTTTCTTT.

This rearrangement joins TRBV7-6 to TRBJ2-3, with 9 nucleotides matching TRBD1. The V segment lost 4 bases and the J segment 0 bases; nucleotides outside the gene matches: 11. Germline assignment: CDR1 SGHVS and CDR2 FNYEAQ. The CDR3 consists of 18 residues. CDR3 amino acids: CASSWDRERGSSTDTQYF. In nucleotides, the CDR3 is TGTGCCAGCAGCTGGGACAGGGAGCGGGGTTCTAGCACAGATACGCAGTATTTT.

V usage is TRBV9 and J usage is TRBJ1-4; TRBD1 matches at 7 bases. CDR1 is SGDLS and CDR2 is YYNGEE in the germline V gene. Trimming removed 4 bases from V and 10 bases from J; junction bases left unmatched: 13. This CDR3 has 15 amino acids. CDR3 protein: CASSPGTVGGGKLFF. CDR3 in DNA: TGTGCCAGCAGCCCGGGGACAGTCGGAGGGGGAAAACTGTTTTTT.

This rearrangement joins TRBV6-1 to TRBJ1-2; weak D call: TRBD1 (5 bases). V lost 6 bases and J 10 bases, leaving 15 bases between the germline ends. The length of the CDR3 is 12 residues. Germline V gene data show CDR1 as MNHNS and CDR2 as SASEGT. CDR3 protein: CASSRIRGDYTF. The CDR3 bases are TGTGCCAGCAGCCGAATCCGGGGGGACTACACCTTC.

The chain combines TRBV7-9 with TRBJ2-2; D may be TRBD2 (6 bases). With 2 bases removed from V and 2 bases from J, the gap between germline ends came to 9 bases. The CDR3 contains 15 residues. Germline-derived CDR1 and CDR2 are SEHNR and FQNEAQ (reference sequence). In DNA, the CDR3 is TGTGCCAGCAGCTTAAGGCGGGGAAACACCGGGGAGCTGTTTTTT. This gives the protein CASSLRRGNTGELFF. Variable domain in full (rest from reference TRBV7-9 and TRBJ2-2): DTGVSQNPRHKITKRGQNVTFRCDPISEHNRLYWYRQTLGQGPEFLTYFQNEAQLEKSRLLSDRFSAERPKGSFSTLEIQRTEQGDSAMYLCASSLRRGNTGELFFGEGSRLTVL.

This chain uses TRBV5-4 with TRBJ2-2; a possible D gene is TRBD1 (6 bases). The CDR3 is made up of 16 amino acids. V was shortened by 0 bases and J by 6 bases, with 15 bases between the two germline ends. The germline V gene has CDR1 SGHNT and CDR2 YYREEE (reference sequence). The CDR3 protein is CASSLARTVGSGELFF. Here the CDR3 DNA reads TGTGCCAGCAGCTTGGCGAGGACAGTCGGTTCCGGGGAGCTGTTTTTT. The full variable domain, its missing parts supplied by reference TRBV5-4 and TRBJ2-2, is ETGVTQSPTHLIKTRGQQVTLRCSSQSGHNTVSWYQQALGQGPQFIFQYYREEENGRGNFPPRFSGLQFPNYSSELNVNALELDDSALYLCASSLARTVGSGELFFGEGSRLTVL.

The CDR3, as DNA: TGTGCCAGCAGCTCGACGACGCGATCCATAGAGACCCAGTACTTC. Translated: CASSSTTRSIETQYF. The chain couples TRBV6-5 to TRBJ2-5, with D unclear. The ends were cut back, 6 bases at V and 4 bases at J, with 18 bases in the middle. The CDR3 has 15 amino acids. Germline values: CDR1 MNHEY, CDR2 SVGAGI.

The chain has TRBV2 and TRBJ1-6, with 7 nucleotides matching TRBD1. This CDR3 has 15 residues. Looked up from germline, CDR1 is SNHLY and CDR2 is FYNNEI. With 5 bases clipped from V and 7 bases from J, the junction kept 8 bases outside the gene matches. The chain's CDR3 is CASSPDRVANSPLHF. The CDR3 nucleotides read TGTGCCAGCAGTCCTGACAGGGTTGCGAATTCACCCCTCCACTTT.

This clone was detected only a few times. This chain uses TRBV27 with TRBJ1-1, with unresolved D. The V end was cut by 4 bases, the J end by 1 base, with 4 bases between. CDR1 is MNHEY, CDR2 SMNVEV, per germline (reference sequence). The CDR3 consists of 12 residues. The DNA of the CDR3 is TGTGCCAGCAGTTCTTGGAACACTGAAGCTTTCTTT. This sequence encodes CASSSWNTEAFF.

The chain has TRBV7-2 and TRBJ1-2; unclear D gene. CDR3 length equals 14 residues. Germline assignment: CDR1 SGHTA and CDR2 FQGNSA. With 0 bases removed from V and 8 bases from J, the gap between germline ends came to 13 bases. This CDR3 is CASSLARFQRGYTF. Written as DNA, the CDR3 is TGTGCCAGCAGCTTAGCGCGCTTCCAGAGGGGCTACACCTTC.

V and J are TRBV5-1 and TRBJ2-1; 11 positions agree with TRBD2. Germline lookup yields CDR1 SGHRS and CDR2 YFSETQ. The junction had 3 bases not matched to a gene; V was cut back by 4 bases and J by 3 bases. There are 15 residues in the CDR3. The DNA for the CDR3 is TGCGCCAGCAGCGACACTAGCGGGGGCTACAATGAGCAGTTCTTC. Encoded protein: CASSDTSGGYNEQFF.

With regard to this clone: In the same sample, other DNA sequences code for this CDR3. The chain recombines TRBV15 with TRBJ2-7; 8 positions match TRBD2. With 0 bases clipped from V and 0 bases from J, the junction kept 16 bases outside the gene matches. The CDR3 spans 20 residues. The V gene's germline CDR1 is LNHNV and CDR2 YYDKDF (reference sequence). The CDR3 spells CATSRDSQPKYGGASYEQYF. CDR3 bases: TGTGCCACCAGCAGAGATTCCCAACCCAAGTACGGGGGGGCCTCCTACGAGCAGTACTTC.

This chain links TRBV28 with TRBJ2-7, with D possibly being TRBD1 (5 bases). The CDR3 runs to 15 residues. Germline CDR1 reads MDHEN; CDR2 reads SYDVKM. The V and J ends lost 4 bases and 1 base respectively, with 14 bases between them. The CDR3 protein is CASSSGQIDSYEQYF. CDR3 DNA sequence: TGTGCCAGCAGTTCCGGACAAATCGATTCCTACGAGCAGTACTTC.

The genes are TRBV2 and TRBJ2-2; D is possibly TRBD1 (5 bases). The CDR3 contains 14 residues. Per the germline V gene, CDR1 is SNHLY and CDR2 is FYNNEI. The V end lost 6 bases, the J end lost 4 bases, and 12 bases lay between the germline ends. The CDR3 bases are TGTGCCAGCAGGTCAGGGTGGAGCACCGGGGAGCTGTTTTTT. Its translation is CASRSGWSTGELFF.

V usage is TRBV10-2 and J usage is TRBJ2-1, with unresolved D. Germline V gene lookup returns CDR1 WSHSY and CDR2 SAAADI. The CDR3 has 13 amino acids. The V and J ends lost 6 bases and 6 bases respectively, with 12 bases between them. CDR3: CASSRLVGNEQFF. CDR3 in DNA: TGCGCCAGCAGCAGACTCGTAGGCAATGAGCAGTTCTTC.